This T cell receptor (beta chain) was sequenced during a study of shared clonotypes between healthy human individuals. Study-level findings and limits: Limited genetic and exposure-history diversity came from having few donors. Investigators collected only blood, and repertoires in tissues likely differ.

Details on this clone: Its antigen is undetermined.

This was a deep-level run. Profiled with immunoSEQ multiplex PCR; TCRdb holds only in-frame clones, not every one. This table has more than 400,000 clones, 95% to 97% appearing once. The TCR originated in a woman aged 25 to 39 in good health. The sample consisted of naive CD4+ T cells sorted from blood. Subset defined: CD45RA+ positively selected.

The CDR3 DNA is TGCGCCAGCAGAGCGGAGTGGGGGAACTATGGCTACACCTTC. This encodes CASRAEWGNYGYTF. V usage is TRBV5-1 and J usage is TRBJ1-2; possibly TRBD1 for D (5 bases). The CDR3 loop spans 14 amino acids. Looked up from germline, CDR1 is SGHRS and CDR2 is YFSETQ. V shed 5 bases and J shed 2 bases, with 13 bases lying between them.